A selection of T cell receptor beta chains follows, all from one sample in a study of shared T cell receptors in the human thymus. Profiled with immunoSEQ multiplex PCR; TCRdb holds only in-frame clones, not every one. The table has hundreds of thousands of clones, 87% seen once. The same data also contributed to another study, on human thymus T cells.

The sequenced sample was thymocytes. The receptors here all came from a boy in the first two years of life with a congenital heart defect. CDR3s include the opening cysteine and the closing phenylalanine or tryptophan. The order of the fields is D gene, J gene, V gene, clone size, CDR3 DNA, CDR3 protein. A D gene is named only where the DNA matches it firmly. The listing skips clone size in some rows; elsewhere it reads once, few, many or a size class.

d_gene: -; j_gene: TRBJ1-2; v_gene: TRBV4-3; abundance: -; CDR3nt: TGCGCCAGCAGCCTCGTGATAGCCGCCTATGGCTACACCTTC; CDR3aa: CASSLVIAAYGYTF
d_gene: -; j_gene: TRBJ1-5; v_gene: TRBV19; abundance: -; CDR3nt: TGTGCCAGTAGTATAGGAGAGACAAGCAATCAGCCCCAGCATTTT; CDR3aa: CASSIGETSNQPQHF
d_gene: -; j_gene: TRBJ1-3; v_gene: TRBV7-9; abundance: -; CDR3nt: TGTGCCAGCAGCTTAAATCTGGGCGAAAGCTCTGGAAACACCATATATTTT; CDR3aa: CASSLNLGESSGNTIYF
d_gene: TRBD2; j_gene: TRBJ2-3; v_gene: TRBV7-2; abundance: -; CDR3nt: TGTGCCAGCAGCGCCAGGCTAGCGGGAGGAGATACGCAGTATTTT; CDR3aa: CASSARLAGGDTQYF
d_gene: TRBD1; j_gene: TRBJ1-6; v_gene: TRBV7-9; abundance: -; CDR3nt: TGTGCCAGCAGCTTAGAGAATCTATCCCCCGGGACAGATAATTCACCCCTCCACTTT; CDR3aa: CASSLENLSPGTDNSPLHF
d_gene: TRBD2; j_gene: TRBJ2-5; v_gene: TRBV15; abundance: -; CDR3nt: TGTGCCACCAGCAGAACTGTAGCGGGGGGGCCGCCCCAGACCCAGTACTTC; CDR3aa: CATSRTVAGGPPQTQYF
d_gene: TRBD2; j_gene: TRBJ2-1; v_gene: TRBV27; abundance: -; CDR3nt: TGTGCCAGCAGTAAGGCAGCGGGAATAAGGAATGAGCAGTTCTTC; CDR3aa: CASSKAAGIRNEQFF
d_gene: TRBD1; j_gene: TRBJ1-2; v_gene: TRBV7-6; abundance: once; CDR3nt: TGTGCCAGCAGCCCCGGACAGGGGGCGAGTTATGGCTACACCTTC; CDR3aa: CASSPGQGASYGYTF
d_gene: -; j_gene: TRBJ1-6; v_gene: TRBV30; abundance: -; CDR3nt: TGTGCCTGGAGTGGCGCCAGGAATTTTAATTCACCCCTCCACTTT; CDR3aa: CAWSGARNFNSPLHF
d_gene: TRBD2; j_gene: TRBJ2-7; v_gene: TRBV9; abundance: once; CDR3nt: TGTGCCAGCAGCAACTCCCCGGGACTAGTGTCCTACGAGCAGTACTTC; CDR3aa: CASSNSPGLVSYEQYF
d_gene: -; j_gene: TRBJ1-5; v_gene: TRBV27; abundance: -; CDR3nt: TGTGCCAGCAGTCCCAGACCGACACCAGTTGGCAATCAGCCCCAGCATTTT; CDR3aa: CASSPRPTPVGNQPQHF
d_gene: -; j_gene: TRBJ2-1; v_gene: TRBV6-1; abundance: -; CDR3nt: TGTGCCAGCAGCGGGGACTTGTACAATGAGCAGTTCTTC; CDR3aa: CASSGDLYNEQFF
d_gene: TRBD1; j_gene: TRBJ1-3; v_gene: TRBV7-9; abundance: -; CDR3nt: TGTGCCAGCAGCTTTGGTGCAGGGGGGAGGTTCATGGACACCATATATTTT; CDR3aa: CASSFGAGGRFMDTIYF
d_gene: -; j_gene: TRBJ1-6; v_gene: TRBV6-6; abundance: -; CDR3nt: TGTGCCAGCAGTACAGGGCTACCTTTATCCCTCCACTTT; CDR3aa: CASSTGLPLSLHF
d_gene: -; j_gene: TRBJ1-2; v_gene: TRBV28; abundance: once; CDR3nt: TGTGCCAGCAGTGACCCGCGGGGGGGCTACACCTTC; CDR3aa: CASSDPRGGYTF
d_gene: -; j_gene: TRBJ2-1; v_gene: TRBV5-6; abundance: -; CDR3nt: TGTGCCAGCAGCTTACAGGGCTTATCCTACAATGAGCAGTTCTTC; CDR3aa: CASSLQGLSYNEQFF
d_gene: -; j_gene: TRBJ1-6; v_gene: TRBV30; abundance: once; CDR3nt: TGTGCCTGGACGCAGGATTCCTATAATTCACCCCTCCACTTT; CDR3aa: CAWTQDSYNSPLHF
d_gene: -; j_gene: TRBJ2-3; v_gene: TRBV6-6; abundance: -; CDR3nt: TGTGCCAGCAGTTACTCGATAGCCGGGGAAGCAGATACGCAGTATTTT; CDR3aa: CASSYSIAGEADTQYF
d_gene: -; j_gene: TRBJ1-1; v_gene: TRBV6-5; abundance: -; CDR3nt: TGTGCCAGCAGCCCCGGGGGGGCCCTGAACACTGAAGCTTTCTTT; CDR3aa: CASSPGGALNTEAFF
d_gene: -; j_gene: TRBJ1-3; v_gene: TRBV6-5; abundance: -; CDR3nt: TGTGCCAGCAGTCCCGGTCCTAGCTCTGGAAACACCATATATTTT; CDR3aa: CASSPGPSSGNTIYF
d_gene: -; j_gene: TRBJ1-2; v_gene: TRBV6-5; abundance: -; CDR3nt: TGTGCCAGCAGTTACGGGGCAGACTATGGCTACACCTTC; CDR3aa: CASSYGADYGYTF